The 14 T cell receptor beta chains listed next were all sequenced from one sample in a study of cytomegalovirus exposure and HLA in healthy donors. The PCR had 60 Vbeta and 13 Jbeta primers. Assay: immunoSEQ multiplex PCR; the TCRdb copy retains only in-frame clones and omits some. The sample shows roughly 250,000 clones, just under 85% of them seen only once. The sequenced material came from PBMCs. The receptors come from a woman between 40 and 55 years old in good health and CMV-seropositive.

This sequence joins TRBV27 and TRBJ1-2, with TRBD1 matching 11 bases. V shed 6 bases and J 4 bases; nucleotides not matched to a gene: 4. Per the germline V gene, CDR1 is MNHEY and CDR2 is SMNVEV (reference sequence). The CDR3 extends over 14 amino acids. CDR3 bases: TGTGCCAGCAGCGGGACAGGGGGGCTCTATGGCTACACCTTC. This sequence encodes CASSGTGGLYGYTF.

In this sample, this clone turned up once. The chain is built from TRBV15 and TRBJ1-2; the D is unclear. The CDR3 runs to 14 residues. Germline CDR1 and CDR2: LNHNV and YYDKDF (reference sequence). Trimming took off 0 bases at V and 3 bases at J, with 8 bases between the two ends. The DNA of the CDR3 is TGTGCCACCAGCAGAGATCTCAGTTACTATGGCTACACCTTC. It specifies CATSRDLSYYGYTF.

The chain has TRBV9 and TRBJ2-5; tentative D call: TRBD2 (6 bases). CDR3 length: 17 amino acids. Germline CDR1 is SGDLS and CDR2 is YYNGEE. Trimming left V 0 bases short and J 3 bases short, with 18 bases between. The CDR3 nucleotides are TGTGCCAGCAGCGTAGAAGGAGGCGGGAACGTTGAAGAGACCCAGTACTTC. This translates into CASSVEGGGNVEETQYF.

CDR3 amino acids: CASSSQGARYGYTF. CDR3 in DNA: TGTGCCAGCAGTAGTCAGGGGGCCCGATATGGCTACACCTTC. The J gene is TRBJ1-2, the V gene TRBV28, with 8 nucleotides matching TRBD1. Germline assignment: CDR1 MDHEN and CDR2 SYDVKM. CDR3 length: 14 residues. With V trimmed by 5 bases and J by 5 bases, 7 bases remained unmatched.

The chain has TRBV23-1 and TRBJ1-5, with TRBD1 identical over 9 bases. TRBV23-1 is an ORF, and what it does is uncertain. CDR3 length: 16 amino acids. Losses at the gene ends were 4 bases for V and 0 bases for J; bases not matched to a gene: 4. The CDR3 loop reads CASSRTGENSNQPQHF. The CDR3 coding sequence is TGCGCCAGCAGTCGGACAGGGGAAAATAGCAATCAGCCCCAGCATTTT.

The chain combines TRBV30 with TRBJ2-3; 13 positions match TRBD2. CDR3 length: 15 amino acids. V was clipped by 5 bases and J by 2 bases; unmatched bases: 4. Germline CDR1 and CDR2: GTSNPN and SVGIG (reference sequence). This CDR3 is CAWALAGGFTDTQYF. CDR3 DNA sequence: TGTGCCTGGGCACTAGCGGGAGGGTTCACAGATACGCAGTATTTT.

The V call is TRBV7-9, the J call TRBJ2-7; no clear D gene. CDR1 SEHNR and CDR2 FQNEAQ come from the germline V gene (reference sequence). The V end was cut by 5 bases, the J end by 0 bases, with 14 bases between. This CDR3 has 15 residues. This CDR3 is CASSLIPGTSYEQYF. In DNA, the CDR3 is TGTGCCAGCAGCCTAATCCCCGGTACCTCCTACGAGCAGTACTTC. The whole variable domain, filled in from reference TRBV7-9 and TRBJ2-7, reads DTGVSQNPRHKITKRGQNVTFRCDPISEHNRLYWYRQTLGQGPEFLTYFQNEAQLEKSRLLSDRFSAERPKGSFSTLEIQRTEQGDSAMYLCASSLIPGTSYEQYFGPGTRLTVT.

V gene TRBV11-2 combines with J gene TRBJ2-1; 7 bases fit TRBD1. The CDR3 covers 15 residues. After removal of 1 base from V and 7 bases from J, the junction contained 7 bases not matched to a gene. Looked up from germline, CDR1 is SGHAT and CDR2 is FQNNGV. The CDR3 coding sequence is TGTGCCAGCAGCTTAGCAGGGGGTCGTGTGAATGAGCAGTTCTTC. This translates into CASSLAGGRVNEQFF.

In the case of this clone: The sample holds other DNA sequences that translate to the same CDR3. The V gene is TRBV4-2, the J gene TRBJ2-6, with D possibly matching TRBD1 (6 bases). The CDR3 spans 16 residues. V was pared by 0 bases and J by 1 base, with 7 bases between. The germline V gene encodes CDR1 LGHNA and CDR2 YNFKEQ. DNA for the CDR3: TGTGCCAGCAGCCAAGACAGGGGATCTGGGGCCAACGTCCTGACTTTC. It is translated as CASSQDRGSGANVLTF.

The chain recombines TRBV28 with TRBJ1-4; 10 bases align to TRBD1. CDR1 and CDR2 from the germline V gene are MDHEN and SYDVKM. The CDR3 length is 16 residues. The ends lost 6 bases at V and 5 bases at J; junction bases unmatched: 9. Here the CDR3 reads CASSHYWTGGNEKLFF. CDR3 nucleotide sequence: TGTGCCAGCAGCCACTACTGGACAGGGGGGAATGAAAAACTGTTTTTT.

This clone was detected once. The chain couples TRBV9 to TRBJ2-1, with TRBD2 as a possible D gene (6 bases). Trimming removed 2 bases at V and 0 bases at J, with 12 bases between. This CDR3 contains 16 residues. Germline CDR1 SGDLS, CDR2 YYNGEE. CDR3 sequence: CASSVSGSSSYNEQFF. The CDR3 DNA follows: TGTGCCAGCAGCGTGAGCGGGTCTAGCTCCTACAATGAGCAGTTCTTC.

The chain's CDR3 is CASSEGTVISPLHF. In DNA form, the CDR3 reads TGTGCCAGCAGTGAAGGGACAGTTATTTCACCCCTCCACTTT. The chain has TRBV6-1 and TRBJ1-6; possible D gene TRBD1, 6 bases. V lost 1 base, J lost 9 bases, and 10 bases lay in between. CDR1 and CDR2 (germline): MNHNS, SASEGT. The CDR3 runs 14 residues.

J is TRBJ2-6 and V is TRBV5-1; 9 bases align to TRBD2. The junction had 9 bases not matched to a gene; V was cut back by 4 bases and J by 1 base. The CDR3 is 18 residues long. Germline CDR1 is SGHRS and CDR2 is YFSETQ. CDR3 sequence reads: CASSRGGGEGSGANVLTF. CDR3 DNA sequence: TGCGCCAGCAGCCGTGGCGGGGGGGAGGGATCTGGGGCCAACGTCCTGACTTTC.

V usage is TRBV7-2 and J usage is TRBJ1-2; D is unresolved. V was shortened by 4 bases and J by 2 bases, with 5 bases between the two germline ends. Germline V gene sequence: CDR1 SGHTA, CDR2 FQGNSA. The CDR3 runs to 12 residues. CDR3 protein: CASSSFNYGYTF. CDR3 DNA sequence: TGTGCCAGCAGCTCATTCAACTATGGCTACACCTTC.